This T cell receptor (beta chain) is drawn from a study of T-cell reconstitution after alpha-beta-depleted transplantation in children. TCRbeta library construction was performed incorporating unique molecular identifiers. A single record per CDR3 protein comes from TCRdb applying MiXCR to the PCR reads. The sample comprises about 610,000 distinct CDR3 sequences, more than 9% of which are singletons, and around 4% rests with the top ten. The table lists this clonotype with a few counts. Sequencing was performed on PBMCs from the stem cell graft donor, taken from the stem cell graft. The clonotype comes from a human donor who donated a stem cell graft to a child with acute myeloid leukemia.

The CDR3 sequence: CASSSGLHTDTQYF. The CDR3 nucleotides read TGTGCCAGCAGCTCGGGACTTCACACAGATACGCAGTATTTT. The chain is built from TRBV11-3 and TRBJ2-3; tentative D call: TRBD2 (6 bases). CDR1 is SGHNT and CDR2 is YENEEA in the germline V gene. The length of the CDR3 is 14 residues. V was cut by 4 bases and J by 2 bases, with 10 bases left in between.